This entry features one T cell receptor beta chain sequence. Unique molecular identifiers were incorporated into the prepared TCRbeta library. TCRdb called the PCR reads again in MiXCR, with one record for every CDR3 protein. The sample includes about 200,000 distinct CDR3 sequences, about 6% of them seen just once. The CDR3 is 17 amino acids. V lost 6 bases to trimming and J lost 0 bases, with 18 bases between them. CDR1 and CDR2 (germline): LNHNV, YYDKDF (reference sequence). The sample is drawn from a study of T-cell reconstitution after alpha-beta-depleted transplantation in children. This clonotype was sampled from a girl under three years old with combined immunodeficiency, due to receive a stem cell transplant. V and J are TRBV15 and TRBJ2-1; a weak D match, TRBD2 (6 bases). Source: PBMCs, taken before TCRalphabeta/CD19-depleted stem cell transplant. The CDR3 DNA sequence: TGTGCCACCAGTCAATTAGCGGCGGGGAGCTCCTACAATGAGCAGTTCTTC. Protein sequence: CATSQLAAGSSYNEQFF.